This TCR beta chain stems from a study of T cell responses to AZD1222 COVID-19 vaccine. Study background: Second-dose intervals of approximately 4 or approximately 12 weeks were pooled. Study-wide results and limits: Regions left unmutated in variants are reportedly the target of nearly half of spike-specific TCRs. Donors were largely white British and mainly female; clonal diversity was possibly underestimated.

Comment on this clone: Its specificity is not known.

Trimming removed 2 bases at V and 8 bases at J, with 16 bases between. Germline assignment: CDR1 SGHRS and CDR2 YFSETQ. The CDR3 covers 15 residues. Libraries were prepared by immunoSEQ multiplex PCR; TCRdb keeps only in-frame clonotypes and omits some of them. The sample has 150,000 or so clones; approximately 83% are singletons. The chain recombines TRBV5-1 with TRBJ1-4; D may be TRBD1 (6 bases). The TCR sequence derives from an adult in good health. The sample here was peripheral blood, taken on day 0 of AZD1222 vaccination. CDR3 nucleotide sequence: TGCGCCAGCAGCTTTGGAGTCCTAGGGGGGGAAAAACTGTTTTTT. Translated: CASSFGVLGGEKLFF.